This T cell receptor beta chain stems from a study of blood T cell repertoires in COVID-19. Across the whole study: Italy, Spain and the United States were the sources of the convalescent and acute COVID-19 samples. T cells, B-cell-depleted T cells, or PBMCs provided the cDNA or gDNA that served as material.

Concerning this clone: Other nucleotide sequences in the sample specify the same CDR3.

This CDR3 is 14 amino acids long. After removal of 2 bases from V and 2 bases from J, the junction contained 2 bases not matched to a gene. Germline-derived CDR1 and CDR2 are SGHRS and YFSETQ. As handled by the study authors: From reference gene primer amplification, estimates of nucleated cell counts were derived. The protocol was immunoSEQ multiplex PCR, while the TCRdb copy is restricted to in-frame clones and leaves out a portion. V and J calls and clone size come straight from that table; D and trimming were deduced from the DNA. The sample comprises over 150,000 clones, about 86% of which are singletons, and about a fifth rests with the top ten.

Sequenced material: peripheral blood. The chain joins TRBV5-1 to TRBJ1-1, with TRBD1 identical over 8 bases. The origin of this receptor is a man in his sixties or seventies with active or convalescent COVID-19. The CDR3 reads CASSLTGGNTEAFF. The CDR3 DNA follows: TGCGCCAGCAGCTTAACAGGGGGAAACACTGAAGCTTTCTTT.